The 7 T cell receptor beta chains below were found in one sample sequenced in a study of CD8 T cells in ankylosing spondylitis. Broader study findings: A motif in TCR beta, a set of about eight highly homologous variants, appeared characteristic of ankylosing spondylitis blood.

These receptors lack a known antigen. MiXCR was run by TCRdb on the 5' RACE reads, yielding one entry per CDR3 protein. The data hold some 220,000 distinct CDR3 sequences, with more than 5.5% observed a single time. The sequenced sample was blood, either unsorted or a sorted T cell fraction (not recorded which). The receptors stem from a male donor with ankylosing spondylitis.

The chain is built from TRBV7-9 and TRBJ2-7; D uncertain. Germline values: CDR1 SEHNR, CDR2 FQNEAQ (reference sequence). The length of the CDR3 is 14 residues. The V end lost 2 bases, the J end lost 1 base, and 9 bases lay between the germline ends. The CDR3 sequence: CASSLFDVSYEQYF. The CDR3 coding sequence is TGTGCCAGCAGCTTATTCGACGTATCCTACGAGCAGTACTTC.

This clonotype was seen at least ten times. The chain links TRBV29-1 to TRBJ2-1; maybe TRBD2 (5 bases). The CDR3 has 11 residues. Trimming shortened V by 8 bases and J by 7 bases, and 12 bases separated the two germline ends. Germline CDR1 and CDR2: SQVTM and ANQGSEA. This CDR3 is CSLGVLNEQFF. CDR3 coding DNA: TGCAGCCTCGGGGTTTTAAATGAGCAGTTCTTC.

This clonotype was observed many times. This chain connects TRBV28 to TRBJ2-5; TRBD2 might be the D (5 bases). This CDR3 has 15 residues. V lost 5 bases to trimming and J lost 9 bases, with 22 bases between them. The germline V gene has CDR1 MDHEN and CDR2 SYDVKM. CDR3 nucleotides: TGTGCCAGCAGTCCCCTCCGGGAAACCAAGAGACCCCAGTACTTC. It is translated as CASSPLRETKRPQYF.

This clonotype was seen at least ten times. The chain has TRBV5-1 and TRBJ2-7; D gene uncertain. Trimming removed 4 bases from V and 7 bases from J, with 9 bases in between. From germline, CDR1 is SGHRS and CDR2 YFSETQ. This CDR3 contains 11 residues. This chain's CDR3 is CASSDRLEQYF. CDR3 coding DNA: TGCGCCAGCAGCGACCGGTTAGAGCAGTACTTC.

This clonotype came up many times. The genes are TRBV10-3 and TRBJ2-7; 8 bases map to TRBD1. Trimming took 6 bases from V and 0 from J; bases not matched to a gene: 7. The CDR3 has 15 amino acids. Germline V gene data show CDR1 as ENHRY and CDR2 as SYGVKD. The CDR3 sequence is CAISPGQGSSYEQYF. Written as DNA, the CDR3 is TGTGCCATCAGCCCCGGACAGGGAAGCTCCTACGAGCAGTACTTC.

Many counts were recorded for this clonotype. The V and J genes are TRBV4-3 and TRBJ2-1, with 7 bases fitting TRBD2. The germline gives CDR1 LGHNA, CDR2 YSLEER. The CDR3 is 15 residues long. J lost 7 bases, V lost 4 bases, and 10 bases had no gene match. CDR3 amino acids: CASSLDPGRGNEQFF. DNA of the CDR3: TGCGCCAGCAGCCTAGATCCGGGGAGGGGTAATGAGCAGTTCTTC.

This clonotype has at least ten counts. The rearrangement links TRBV7-9 to TRBJ2-1; D ambiguous. The CDR3 sequence is 15 residues long. Germline V CDR1 and CDR2: SEHNR, FQNEAQ (reference sequence). V lost 1 base and J lost 5, with 12 bases in between. The CDR3 protein is CASSLGGHPNNEQFF. Written as DNA, the CDR3 is TGTGCCAGCAGCTTAGGGGGTCACCCCAACAATGAGCAGTTCTTC.